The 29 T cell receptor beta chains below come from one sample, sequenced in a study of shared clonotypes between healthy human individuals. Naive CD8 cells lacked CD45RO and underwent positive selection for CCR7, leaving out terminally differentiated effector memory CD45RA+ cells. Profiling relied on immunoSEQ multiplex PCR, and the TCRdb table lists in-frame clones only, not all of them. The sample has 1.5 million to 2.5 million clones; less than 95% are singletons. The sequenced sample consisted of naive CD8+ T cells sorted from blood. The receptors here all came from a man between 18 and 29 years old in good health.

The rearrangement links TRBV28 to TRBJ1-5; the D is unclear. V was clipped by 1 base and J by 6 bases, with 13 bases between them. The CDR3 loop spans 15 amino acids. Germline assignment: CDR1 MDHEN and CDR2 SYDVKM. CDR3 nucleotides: TGTGCCAGCAGTTTATTGTCCTCCCGCAGTCAGCCCCAGCATTTT. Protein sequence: CASSLLSSRSQPQHF.

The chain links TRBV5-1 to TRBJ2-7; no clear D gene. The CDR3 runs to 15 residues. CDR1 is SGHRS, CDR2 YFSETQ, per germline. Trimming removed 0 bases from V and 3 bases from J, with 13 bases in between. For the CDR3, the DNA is TGCGCCAGCAGCTTGGAGGTGGACCACTACTACGAGCAGTACTTC. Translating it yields CASSLEVDHYYEQYF.

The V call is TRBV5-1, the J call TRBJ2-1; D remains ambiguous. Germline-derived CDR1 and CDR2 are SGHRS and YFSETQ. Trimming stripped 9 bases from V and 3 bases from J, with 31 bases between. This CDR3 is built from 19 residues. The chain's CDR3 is CATQWDLGFPLQVYNEQFF. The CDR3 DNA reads TGCGCCACCCAGTGGGATTTAGGATTCCCCTTGCAGGTCTACAATGAGCAGTTCTTC.

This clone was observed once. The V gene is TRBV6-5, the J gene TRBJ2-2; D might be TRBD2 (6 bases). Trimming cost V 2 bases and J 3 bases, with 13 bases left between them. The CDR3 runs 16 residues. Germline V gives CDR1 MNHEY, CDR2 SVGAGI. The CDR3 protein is CASSYGGGFYTGELFF. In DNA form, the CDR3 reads TGTGCCAGCAGTTACGGTGGGGGGTTCTACACCGGGGAGCTGTTTTTT.

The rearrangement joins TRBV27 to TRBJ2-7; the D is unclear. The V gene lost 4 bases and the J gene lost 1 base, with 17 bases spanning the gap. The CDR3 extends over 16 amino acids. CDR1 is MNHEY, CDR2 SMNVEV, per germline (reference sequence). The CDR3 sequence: CASSSPFDGFSYEQYF. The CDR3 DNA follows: TGTGCCAGCAGTTCGCCCTTCGATGGCTTTTCCTACGAGCAGTACTTC.

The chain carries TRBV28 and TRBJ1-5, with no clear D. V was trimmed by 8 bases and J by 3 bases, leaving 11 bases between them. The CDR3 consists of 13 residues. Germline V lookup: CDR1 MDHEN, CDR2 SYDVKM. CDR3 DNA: TGTGCCAGCCGGAGCGAGGCCAATCAGCCCCAGCATTTT. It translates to CASRSEANQPQHF.

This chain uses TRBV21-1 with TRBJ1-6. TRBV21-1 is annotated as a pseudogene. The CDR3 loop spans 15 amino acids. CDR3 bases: TGTGCCAGCAGCAAAGGACCCACTTTGGGTTCACCCCTCCACTTT. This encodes CASSKGPTLGSPLHF.

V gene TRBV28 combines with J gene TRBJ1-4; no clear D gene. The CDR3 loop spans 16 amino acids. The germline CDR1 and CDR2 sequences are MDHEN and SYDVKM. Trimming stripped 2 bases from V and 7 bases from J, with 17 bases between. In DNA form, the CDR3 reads TGTGCCAGCAGTTTAGAGTCCGCCGCAATAAGTGAAAAACTGTTTTTT. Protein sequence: CASSLESAAISEKLFF.

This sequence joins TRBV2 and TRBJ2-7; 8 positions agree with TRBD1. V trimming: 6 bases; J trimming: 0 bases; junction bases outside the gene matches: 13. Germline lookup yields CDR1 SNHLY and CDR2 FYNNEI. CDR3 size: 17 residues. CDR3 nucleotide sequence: TGTGCCAGCAGCCACGGTGGACAGGGATCAGTCTCCTACGAGCAGTACTTC. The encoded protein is CASSHGGQGSVSYEQYF.

The CDR3 reads CASSQDSPGSGYGYTF. The CDR3 DNA reads TGCGCCAGCAGCCAAGATTCGCCAGGGTCGGGCTATGGCTACACCTTC. The gene calls are TRBV4-1 and TRBJ1-2, with a possible D match to TRBD1 (5 bases). V was clipped by 0 bases and J by 4 bases, with 15 bases between them. This CDR3 region has 16 residues. Germline CDR1 MGHRA, CDR2 YSYEKL.

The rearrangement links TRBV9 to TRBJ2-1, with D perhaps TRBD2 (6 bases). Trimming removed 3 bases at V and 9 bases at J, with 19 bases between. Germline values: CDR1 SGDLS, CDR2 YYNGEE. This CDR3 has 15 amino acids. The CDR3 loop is CASSEGRRESTEQFF. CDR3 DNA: TGTGCCAGCAGCGAGGGGAGACGGGAGAGCACTGAGCAGTTCTTC.

CDR3 region: CASSQEGARSPLHF. In DNA, the CDR3 is TGCGCCAGCAGCCAGGAGGGGGCCCGATCACCCCTCCACTTT. J is TRBJ1-6 and V is TRBV4-1; TRBD1 agrees at 7 bases. Germline CDR1 MGHRA, CDR2 YSYEKL. The CDR3 has 14 amino acids. Trimming took 3 bases from V and 10 from J; bases not matched to a gene: 6.

The CDR3 nucleotides read TGCGCCAGCAGCTACCCAGGGAACTCCTACGAGCAGTACTTC. Protein product: CASSYPGNSYEQYF. This chain links TRBV5-1 with TRBJ2-7, with a weak D call TRBD1 (5 bases). Trimming stripped 3 bases from V and 0 bases from J, with 10 bases between. This CDR3 has 14 residues. Germline values: CDR1 SGHRS, CDR2 YFSETQ. The full variable domain, completed using reference TRBV5-1 and TRBJ2-7, is KAGVTQTPRYLIKTRGQQVTLSCSPISGHRSVSWYQQTPGQGLQFLFEYFSETQRNKGNFPGRFSGRQFSNSRSEMNVSTLELGDSALYLCASSYPGNSYEQYFGPGTRLTVT.

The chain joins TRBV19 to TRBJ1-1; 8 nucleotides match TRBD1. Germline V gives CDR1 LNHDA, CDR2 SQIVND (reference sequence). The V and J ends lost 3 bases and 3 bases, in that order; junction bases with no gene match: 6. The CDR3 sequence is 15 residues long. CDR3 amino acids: CASSITTGVDTEAFF. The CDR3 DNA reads TGTGCCAGTAGTATTACGACAGGGGTAGACACTGAAGCTTTCTTT. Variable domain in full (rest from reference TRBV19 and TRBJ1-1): DGGITQSPKYLFRKEGQNVTLSCEQNLNHDAMYWYRQDPGQGLRLIYYSQIVNDFQKGDIAEGYSVSREKKESFPLTVTSAQKNPTAFYLCASSITTGVDTEAFFGQGTRLTVV.

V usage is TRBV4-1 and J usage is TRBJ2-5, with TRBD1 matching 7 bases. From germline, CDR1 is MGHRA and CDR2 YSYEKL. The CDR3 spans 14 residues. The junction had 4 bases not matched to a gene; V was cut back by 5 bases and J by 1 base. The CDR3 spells CASSIRDSQETQYF. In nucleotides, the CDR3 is TGCGCCAGCAGCATTCGGGACAGCCAAGAGACCCAGTACTTC.

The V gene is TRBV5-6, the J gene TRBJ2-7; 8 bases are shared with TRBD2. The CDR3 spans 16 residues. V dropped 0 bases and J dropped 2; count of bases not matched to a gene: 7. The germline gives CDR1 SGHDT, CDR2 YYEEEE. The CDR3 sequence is CASSLAIAAGAYEQYF. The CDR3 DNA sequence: TGTGCCAGCAGCTTGGCCATAGCAGCGGGAGCCTACGAGCAGTACTTC.

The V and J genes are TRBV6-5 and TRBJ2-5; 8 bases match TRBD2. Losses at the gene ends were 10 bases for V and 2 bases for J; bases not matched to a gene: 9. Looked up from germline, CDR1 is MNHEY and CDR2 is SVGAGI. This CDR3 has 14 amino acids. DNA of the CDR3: TGTGCCACCGGGGGGCCGGGGGGGCAAGAGACCCAGTACTTC. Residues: CATGGPGGQETQYF.

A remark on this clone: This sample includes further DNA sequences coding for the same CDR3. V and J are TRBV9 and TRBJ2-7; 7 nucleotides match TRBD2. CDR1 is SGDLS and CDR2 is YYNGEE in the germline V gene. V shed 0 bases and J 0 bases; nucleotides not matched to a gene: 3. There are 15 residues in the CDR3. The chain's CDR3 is CASSVGGGISYEQYF. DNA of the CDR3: TGTGCCAGCAGCGTAGGGGGGGGAATCTCCTACGAGCAGTACTTC.

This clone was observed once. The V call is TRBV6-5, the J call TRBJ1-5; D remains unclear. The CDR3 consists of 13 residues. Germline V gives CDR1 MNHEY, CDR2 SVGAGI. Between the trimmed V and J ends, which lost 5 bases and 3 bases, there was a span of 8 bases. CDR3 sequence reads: CASSPGPNQPQHF. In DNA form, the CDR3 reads TGTGCCAGCAGTCCCGGACCCAATCAGCCCCAGCATTTT.

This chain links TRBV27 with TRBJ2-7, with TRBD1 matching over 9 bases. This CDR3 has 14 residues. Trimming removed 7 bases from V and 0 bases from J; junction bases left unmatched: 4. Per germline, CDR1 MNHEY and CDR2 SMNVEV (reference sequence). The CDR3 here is CASTKTGGSYEQYF. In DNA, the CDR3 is TGTGCCAGCACCAAGACAGGGGGCTCCTACGAGCAGTACTTC.

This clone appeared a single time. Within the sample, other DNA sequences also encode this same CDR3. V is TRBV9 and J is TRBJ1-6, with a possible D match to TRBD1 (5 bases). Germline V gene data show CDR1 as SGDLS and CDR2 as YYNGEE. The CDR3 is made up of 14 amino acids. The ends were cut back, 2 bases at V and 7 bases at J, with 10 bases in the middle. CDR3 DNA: TGTGCCAGCAGCGTGGCTCAGGGAAATTCACCCCTCCACTTT. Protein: CASSVAQGNSPLHF.

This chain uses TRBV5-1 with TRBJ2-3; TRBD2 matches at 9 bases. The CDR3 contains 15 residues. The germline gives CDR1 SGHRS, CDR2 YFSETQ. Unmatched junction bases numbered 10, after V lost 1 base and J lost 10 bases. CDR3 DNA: TGCGCCAGCAGCTTGCTAGCGGGGAGTGTCTTTTCGCAGTATTTT. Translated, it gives CASSLLAGSVFSQYF.

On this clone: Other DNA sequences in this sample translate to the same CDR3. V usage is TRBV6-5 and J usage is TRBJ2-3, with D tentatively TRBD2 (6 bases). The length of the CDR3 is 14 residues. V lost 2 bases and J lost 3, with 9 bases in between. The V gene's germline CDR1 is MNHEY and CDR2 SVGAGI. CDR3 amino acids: CASSYRAGTDTQYF. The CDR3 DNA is TGTGCCAGCAGTTACAGGGCGGGAACAGATACGCAGTATTTT.

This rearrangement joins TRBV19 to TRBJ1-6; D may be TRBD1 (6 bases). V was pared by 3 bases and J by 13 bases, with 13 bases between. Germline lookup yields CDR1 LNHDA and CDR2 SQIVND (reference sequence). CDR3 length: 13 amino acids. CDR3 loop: CASSMGAGDPLHF. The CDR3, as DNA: TGTGCCAGTAGTATGGGGGCAGGGGATCCCCTCCACTTT.

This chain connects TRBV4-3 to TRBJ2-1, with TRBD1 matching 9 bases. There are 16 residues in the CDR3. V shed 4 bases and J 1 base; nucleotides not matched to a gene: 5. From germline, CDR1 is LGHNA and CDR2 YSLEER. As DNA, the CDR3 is TGCGCCAGCAGCCTCTGGGACAGGGCTTCCTACAATGAGCAGTTCTTC. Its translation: CASSLWDRASYNEQFF.

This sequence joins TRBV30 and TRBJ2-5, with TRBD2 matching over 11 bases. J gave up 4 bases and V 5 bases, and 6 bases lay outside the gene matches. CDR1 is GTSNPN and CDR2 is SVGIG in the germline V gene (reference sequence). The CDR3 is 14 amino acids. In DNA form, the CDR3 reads TGTGCCTGGGCCCATAGCGGGGGGGGAGAGACCCAGTACTTC. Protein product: CAWAHSGGGETQYF.

CDR3 nucleotide sequence: TGTGCCACCAGCAGAGATGACGGGGATGCCCTCTCGGATACGCAGTATTTT. Translated: CATSRDDGDALSDTQYF. The chain uses TRBV15 and TRBJ2-3, with a tentative D call TRBD2 (5 bases). Trimming cost V 0 bases and J 6 bases, with 19 bases left between them. Germline values: CDR1 LNHNV, CDR2 YYDKDF (reference sequence). The CDR3 covers 17 residues.

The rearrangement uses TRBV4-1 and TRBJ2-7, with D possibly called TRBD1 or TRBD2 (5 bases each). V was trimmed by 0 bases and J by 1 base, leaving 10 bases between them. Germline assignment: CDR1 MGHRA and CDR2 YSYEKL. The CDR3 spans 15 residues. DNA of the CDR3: TGCGCCAGCAGCCAAGAAACGGGACGTTCCTACGAGCAGTACTTC. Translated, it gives CASSQETGRSYEQYF.

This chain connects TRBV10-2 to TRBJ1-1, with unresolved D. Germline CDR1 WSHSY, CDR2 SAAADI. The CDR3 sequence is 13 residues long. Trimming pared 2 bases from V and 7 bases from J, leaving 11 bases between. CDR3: CASSEVGFLEAFF. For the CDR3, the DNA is TGCGCCAGCAGTGAGGTGGGTTTCCTTGAAGCTTTCTTT.